The rows below give T cell receptor beta chains drawn from one sample of a study of cytomegalovirus exposure and HLA in healthy donors. Generated by immunoSEQ multiplex PCR, the TCRdb table keeps only in-frame clones and is missing some. The sample contains 75,000 to 100,000 clones, roughly two thirds of which appear only once. The sample was PBMCs. These receptors all come from a man aged 40-49 years in good health and CMV-seronegative. Each CDR3 is given with its conserved first and last residue. A D gene is named only where the DNA matches it firmly. Size values are once, few and many counts, or a class for expanded clones, and some rows have none.

V	D	size	J	DNA	CDR3
TRBV30	-	-	TRBJ1-1	TGTGCCTGGAGTGTAGGGCAGGGTGGAAGGAACACTGAAGCTTTCTTT	CAWSVGQGGRNTEAFF
TRBV7-2	-	few	TRBJ2-7	TGTGCCAGCAGCTTAGATCCAGAGTTATTCCTACGAGGGCAGTACTTC	CASSLDPELFLRGQYF
TRBV28	-	-	TRBJ2-5	TGTGCCACCAGGACAGCCATGTACACCCAGTACTTC	CATRTAMYTQYF
TRBV6-5	-	medium-sized	TRBJ2-4	TGTGCCAGCAGTTCACTAGCCAAAAACATTCAGTACTTC	CASSSLAKNIQYF
TRBV4-2	-	-	TRBJ2-7	TGTGCCAGCAGCCAGGTGGATAGGGGTTACGAGCAGTACTTC	CASSQVDRGYEQYF
TRBV18	TRBD1	-	TRBJ2-1	TGTGCCAGCTCACCGGGACAGCCCAATTACAATGAGCAGTTCTTC	CASSPGQPNYNEQFF
TRBV7-9	-	-	TRBJ2-5	TGTGCCAGCAGCAATACTGAGACCCAGTACTTC	CASSNTETQYF
TRBV29-1	TRBD1	-	TRBJ1-4	TGCAGCGTGCACGACAGGGGGGACAATGAAAAACTGTTTTTT	CSVHDRGDNEKLFF
TRBV29-1	-	-	TRBJ2-3	TGCAGCGTTGAACAGCGCGGAACAGATACGCAGTATTTT	CSVEQRGTDTQYF
TRBV4-3	TRBD1	-	TRBJ2-7	TGCGCCAGCAGCCAAGATTGGGGGACAGGGGGCTACGAGCAGTACTTC	CASSQDWGTGGYEQYF
TRBV7-6	-	-	TRBJ1-4	TGTGCCAGCAGCTTAGGGCCTAGAGCAACTAATGAAAAACTGTTTTTT	CASSLGPRATNEKLFF
TRBV6-6	TRBD1	-	TRBJ2-5	TGTGCCAGCAGTGGCTCGACAGGGAACCAAGAGACCCAGTACTTC	CASSGSTGNQETQYF
TRBV7-8	-	-	TRBJ1-2	TGTGCCAGCAGCTTAGAGCGAGACTATGGCTACACCTTC	CASSLERDYGYTF
TRBV6-5	-	-	TRBJ1-5	TGTGCCAGCAGCCCGGGACTGAATAGCAATCAGCCCCAGCATTTT	CASSPGLNSNQPQHF
TRBV7-7	TRBD1	-	TRBJ2-5	TGTGCCAGCAGCGGAGACAGGGAAGAGACCCAGTACTTC	CASSGDREETQYF
TRBV6-4	-	few	TRBJ2-3	TGTGCCAGCAGTGACTCGATTCGGGCAGATACGCAGTATTTT	CASSDSIRADTQYF